The clone carrying this T cell receptor beta chain has just a few counts. This record comes from a study of control samples from healthy donors and cancer patients. Profiling relied on immunoSEQ multiplex PCR, and the TCRdb table lists in-frame clones only, not all of them. The sample has tens of thousands of clones; about 88% are singletons. V was clipped by 2 bases and J by 4 bases, with 14 bases between them. Germline lookup yields CDR1 MNHEY and CDR2 SMNVEV (reference sequence). The CDR3 totals 15 residues. V and J are TRBV27 and TRBJ1-1, with a tentative D call TRBD1 (5 bases). Sequenced: blood. The source of this sequence is a woman aged 50 to 60 in good health. CDR3 in DNA: TGTGCCAGCAGTTTAGATGAGGCAGGGCTCACTGAAGCTTTCTTT. Protein: CASSLDEAGLTEAFF.